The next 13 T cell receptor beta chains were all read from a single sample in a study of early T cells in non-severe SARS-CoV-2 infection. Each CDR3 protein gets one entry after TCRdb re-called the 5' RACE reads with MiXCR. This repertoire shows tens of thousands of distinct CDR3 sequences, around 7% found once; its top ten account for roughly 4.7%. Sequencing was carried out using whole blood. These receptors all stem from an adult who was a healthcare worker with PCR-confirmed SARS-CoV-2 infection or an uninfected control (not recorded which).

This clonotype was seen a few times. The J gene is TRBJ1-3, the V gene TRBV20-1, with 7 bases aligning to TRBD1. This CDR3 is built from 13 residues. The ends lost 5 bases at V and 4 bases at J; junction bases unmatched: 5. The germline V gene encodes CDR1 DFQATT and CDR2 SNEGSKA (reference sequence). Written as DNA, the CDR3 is TGCAGTGCTTTGACAGGGCTGGGAAACACCATATATTTT. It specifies CSALTGLGNTIYF.

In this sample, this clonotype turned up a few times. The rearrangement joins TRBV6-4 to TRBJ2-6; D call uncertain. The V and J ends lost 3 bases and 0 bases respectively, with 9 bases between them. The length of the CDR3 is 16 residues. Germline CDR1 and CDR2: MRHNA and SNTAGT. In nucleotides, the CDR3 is TGTGCCAGCAGTGAGAGACCGACCTCTGGGGCCAACGTCCTGACTTTC. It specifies CASSERPTSGANVLTF.

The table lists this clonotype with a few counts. The CDR3 nucleotides are TGCAGTGCTAGAGCTTTCTTGGACAGCGCTAACAATGAGCAGTTCTTC. Protein sequence: CSARAFLDSANNEQFF. V gene TRBV20-1 combines with J gene TRBJ2-1, with a weak D call TRBD1 (6 bases). Looked up from germline, CDR1 is DFQATT and CDR2 is SNEGSKA (reference sequence). Trimming left V 1 base short and J 5 bases short, with 18 bases between. The CDR3 totals 16 residues.

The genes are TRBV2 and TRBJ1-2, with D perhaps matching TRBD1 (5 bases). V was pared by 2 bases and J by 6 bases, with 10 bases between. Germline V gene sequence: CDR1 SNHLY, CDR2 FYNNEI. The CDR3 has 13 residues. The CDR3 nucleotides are TGTGCCAGCAGTGAATCAGGGTTTGATGGCTACACCTTC. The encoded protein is CASSESGFDGYTF. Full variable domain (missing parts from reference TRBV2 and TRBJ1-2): EPEVTQTPSHQVTQMGQEVILRCVPISNHLYFYWYRQILGQKVEFLVSFYNNEISEKSEIFDDQFSVERPDGSNFTLKIRSTKLEDSAMYFCASSESGFDGYTFGSGTRLTVV.

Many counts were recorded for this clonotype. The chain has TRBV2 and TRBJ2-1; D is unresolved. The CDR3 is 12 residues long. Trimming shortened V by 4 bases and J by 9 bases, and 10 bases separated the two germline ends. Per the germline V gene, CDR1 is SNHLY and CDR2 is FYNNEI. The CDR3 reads CASSVDLSEQFF. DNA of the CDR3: TGTGCCAGCAGTGTTGACTTGAGTGAGCAGTTCTTC.

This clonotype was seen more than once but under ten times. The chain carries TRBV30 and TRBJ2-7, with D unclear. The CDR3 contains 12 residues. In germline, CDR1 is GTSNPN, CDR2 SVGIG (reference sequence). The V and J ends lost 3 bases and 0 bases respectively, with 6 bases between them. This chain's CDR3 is CAWRRSSYEQYF. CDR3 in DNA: TGTGCCTGGAGGAGGAGCTCCTACGAGCAGTACTTC.

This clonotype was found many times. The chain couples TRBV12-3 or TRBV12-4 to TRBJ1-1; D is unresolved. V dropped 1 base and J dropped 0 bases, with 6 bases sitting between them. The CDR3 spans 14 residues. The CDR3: CASSLGFMNTEAFF. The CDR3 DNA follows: TGTGCCAGCAGTTTAGGTTTTATGAACACTGAAGCTTTCTTT.

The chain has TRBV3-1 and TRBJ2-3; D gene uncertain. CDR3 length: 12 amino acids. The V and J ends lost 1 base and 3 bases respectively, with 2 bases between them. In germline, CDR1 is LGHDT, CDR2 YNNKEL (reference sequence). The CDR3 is CASSQVTDTQYF. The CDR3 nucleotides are TGTGCCAGCAGCCAAGTGACAGATACGCAGTATTTT.

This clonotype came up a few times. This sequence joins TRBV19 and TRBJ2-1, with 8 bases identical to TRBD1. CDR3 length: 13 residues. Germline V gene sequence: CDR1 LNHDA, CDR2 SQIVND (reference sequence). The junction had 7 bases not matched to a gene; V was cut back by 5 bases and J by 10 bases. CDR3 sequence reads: CASSLRGQREQFF. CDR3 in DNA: TGTGCCAGTAGTCTCAGGGGGCAGCGGGAGCAGTTCTTC. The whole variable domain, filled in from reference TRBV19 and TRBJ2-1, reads DGGITQSPKYLFRKEGQNVTLSCEQNLNHDAMYWYRQDPGQGLRLIYYSQIVNDFQKGDIAEGYSVSREKKESFPLTVTSAQKNPTAFYLCASSLRGQREQFFGPGTRLTVL.

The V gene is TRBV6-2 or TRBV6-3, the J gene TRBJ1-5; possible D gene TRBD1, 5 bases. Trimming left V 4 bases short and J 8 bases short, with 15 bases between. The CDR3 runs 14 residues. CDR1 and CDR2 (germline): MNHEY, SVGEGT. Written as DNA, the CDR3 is TGTGCCAGCAGTTCCGCGGGACCGACTGAGCCCCAGCATTTT. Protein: CASSSAGPTEPQHF.

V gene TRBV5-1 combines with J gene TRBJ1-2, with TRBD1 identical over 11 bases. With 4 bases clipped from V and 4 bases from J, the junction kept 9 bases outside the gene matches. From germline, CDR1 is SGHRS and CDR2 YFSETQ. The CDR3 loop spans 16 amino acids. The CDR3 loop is CASSQRTGGIVYGYTF. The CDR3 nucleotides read TGCGCCAGCAGCCAGCGGACAGGGGGCATAGTCTATGGCTACACCTTC.

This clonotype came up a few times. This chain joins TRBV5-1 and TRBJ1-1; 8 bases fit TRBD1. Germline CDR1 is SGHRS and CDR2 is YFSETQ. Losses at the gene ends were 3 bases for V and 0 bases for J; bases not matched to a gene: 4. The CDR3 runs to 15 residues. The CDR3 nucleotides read TGCGCCAGCAGCTCGACAGGGGCTATGAACACTGAAGCTTTCTTT. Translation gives CASSSTGAMNTEAFF.

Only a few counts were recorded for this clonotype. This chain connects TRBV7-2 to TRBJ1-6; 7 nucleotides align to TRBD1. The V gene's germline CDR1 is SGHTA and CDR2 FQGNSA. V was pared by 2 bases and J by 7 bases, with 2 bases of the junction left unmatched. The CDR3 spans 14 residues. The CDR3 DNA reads TGTGCCAGCAGCTTACAACAGGGGAATTCACCCCTCCACTTT. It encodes CASSLQQGNSPLHF. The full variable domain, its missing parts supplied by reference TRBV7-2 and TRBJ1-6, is GAGVSQSPSNKVTEKGKDVELRCDPISGHTALYWYRQSLGQGLEFLIYFQGNSAPDKSGLPSDRFSAERTGGSVSTLTIQRTQQEDSAVYLCASSLQQGNSPLHFGNGTRLTVT.